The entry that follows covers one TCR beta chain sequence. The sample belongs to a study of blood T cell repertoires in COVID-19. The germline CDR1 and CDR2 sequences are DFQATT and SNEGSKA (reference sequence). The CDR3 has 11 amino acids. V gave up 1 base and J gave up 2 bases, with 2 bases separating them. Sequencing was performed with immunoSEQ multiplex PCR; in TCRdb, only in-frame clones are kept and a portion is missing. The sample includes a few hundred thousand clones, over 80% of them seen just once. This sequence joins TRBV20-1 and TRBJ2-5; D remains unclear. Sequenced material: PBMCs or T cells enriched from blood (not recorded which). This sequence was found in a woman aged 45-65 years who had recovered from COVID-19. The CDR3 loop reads CSARAQETQYF. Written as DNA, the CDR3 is TGCAGTGCTAGAGCTCAAGAGACCCAGTACTTC.